The T cell receptor (beta chain) under discussion was sequenced for a study of Graves' ophthalmopathy and Graves' hyperthyroidism. The diagnostic workup employed clinical symptoms, serum thyroxine, TRAb, thyroid ultrasound and orbital computed tomography. General observations from the study: Ophthalmopathy progression was predicted by the model at more than 55% sensitivity and 72% to 80% specificity.

The V and J ends lost 6 bases and 1 base respectively, with 12 bases between them. CDR3 size: 14 residues. This clonotype has a count of ten or more. Its specificity is not known. RNA served as the template for amplifying TCR beta CDR3 regions. HTBI-primed RT-PCR formed the first round, and a multiplex PCR formed the second. TCRdb used MiXCR to reprocess the multiplex PCR reads, holding one entry per CDR3 protein. Seen here are about 620,000 distinct CDR3 sequences, about a fifth observed once, and the top ten hold more than 5.5%. The genes are TRBV12-3 or TRBV12-4 and TRBJ1-1; TRBD1 might be the D (5 bases). Input material: peripheral blood. The source is a woman in her late teens or twenties with stable Graves' hyperthyroidism. Some clones in this sample may be carry-over from other donors' samples. CDR3 amino acids: CASRLGGENTEAFF. CDR3 nucleotides: TGTGCCAGCAGATTGGGGGGGGAGAACACTGAAGCTTTCTTT.